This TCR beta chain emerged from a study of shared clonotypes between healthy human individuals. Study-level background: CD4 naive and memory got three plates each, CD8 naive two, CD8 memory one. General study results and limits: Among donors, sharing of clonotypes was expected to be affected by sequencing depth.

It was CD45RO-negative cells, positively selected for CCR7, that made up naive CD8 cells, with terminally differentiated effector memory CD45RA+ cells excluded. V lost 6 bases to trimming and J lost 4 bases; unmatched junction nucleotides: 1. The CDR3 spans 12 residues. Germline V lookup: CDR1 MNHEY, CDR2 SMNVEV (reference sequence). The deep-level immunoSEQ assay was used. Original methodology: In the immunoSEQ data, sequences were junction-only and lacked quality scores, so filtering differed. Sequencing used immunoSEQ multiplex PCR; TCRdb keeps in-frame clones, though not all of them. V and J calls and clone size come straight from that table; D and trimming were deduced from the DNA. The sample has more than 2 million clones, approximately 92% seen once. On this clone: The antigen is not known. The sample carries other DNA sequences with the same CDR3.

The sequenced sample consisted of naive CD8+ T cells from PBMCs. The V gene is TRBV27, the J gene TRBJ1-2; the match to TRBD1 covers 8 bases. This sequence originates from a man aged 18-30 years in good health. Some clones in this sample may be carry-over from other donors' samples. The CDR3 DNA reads TGTGCCAGCAGAGACAGGGGCTATGGCTACACCTTC. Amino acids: CASRDRGYGYTF.